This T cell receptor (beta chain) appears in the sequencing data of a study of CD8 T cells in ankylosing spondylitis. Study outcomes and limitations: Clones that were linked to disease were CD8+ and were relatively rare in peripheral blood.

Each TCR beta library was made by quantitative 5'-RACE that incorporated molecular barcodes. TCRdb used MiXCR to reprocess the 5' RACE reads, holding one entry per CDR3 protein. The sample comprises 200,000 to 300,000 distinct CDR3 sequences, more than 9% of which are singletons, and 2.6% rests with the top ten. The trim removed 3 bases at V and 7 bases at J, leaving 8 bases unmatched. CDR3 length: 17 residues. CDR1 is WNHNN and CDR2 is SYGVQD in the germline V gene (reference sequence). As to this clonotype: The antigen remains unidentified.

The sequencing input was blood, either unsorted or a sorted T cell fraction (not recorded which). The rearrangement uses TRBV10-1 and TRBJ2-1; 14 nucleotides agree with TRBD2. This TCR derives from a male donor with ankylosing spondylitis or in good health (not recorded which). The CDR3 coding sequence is TGCGCCAGCAGTGACCCGGGACTAGCGGGAGTCAGAAATGAGCAGTTCTTC. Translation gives CASSDPGLAGVRNEQFF.